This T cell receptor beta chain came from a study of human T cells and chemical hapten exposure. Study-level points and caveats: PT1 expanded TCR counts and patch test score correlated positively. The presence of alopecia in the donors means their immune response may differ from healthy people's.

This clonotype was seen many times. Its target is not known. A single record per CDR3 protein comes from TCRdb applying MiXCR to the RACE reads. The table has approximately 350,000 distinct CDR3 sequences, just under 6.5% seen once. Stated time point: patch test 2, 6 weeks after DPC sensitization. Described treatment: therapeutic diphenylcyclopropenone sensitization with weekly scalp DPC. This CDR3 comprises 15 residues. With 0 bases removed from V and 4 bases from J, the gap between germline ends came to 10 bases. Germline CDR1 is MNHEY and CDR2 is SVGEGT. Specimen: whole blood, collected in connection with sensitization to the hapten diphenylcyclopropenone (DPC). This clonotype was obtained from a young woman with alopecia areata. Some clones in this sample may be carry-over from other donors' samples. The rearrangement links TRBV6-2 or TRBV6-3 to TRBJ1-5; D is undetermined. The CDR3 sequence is CASSYSFGGNQPQHF. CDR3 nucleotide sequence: TGTGCCAGCAGTTACTCCTTTGGAGGGAATCAGCCCCAGCATTTT.